The clone carrying this TCR beta chain was observed a single time. The data were taken from a study of cytomegalovirus exposure and HLA in healthy donors. Germline V CDR1 and CDR2: SQVTM, ANQGSEA. The ends were cut back, 8 bases at V and 2 bases at J, with 15 bases in the middle. The CDR3 consists of 13 residues. Vbeta (60) and Jbeta (13) primers were used in the PCR. TCRdb keeps only in-frame clones here, not all; method: immunoSEQ multiplex PCR. This table has under 200,000 clones, around 83% appearing once. The sequenced material came from PBMCs. The chain uses TRBV29-1 and TRBJ1-2; D unclear. The receptor was derived from a woman aged 18-29 years in good health and CMV-seronegative. CDR3 loop: CSCEDWQNYGYTF. The CDR3 nucleotides read TGCAGCTGCGAGGATTGGCAGAACTATGGCTACACCTTC.